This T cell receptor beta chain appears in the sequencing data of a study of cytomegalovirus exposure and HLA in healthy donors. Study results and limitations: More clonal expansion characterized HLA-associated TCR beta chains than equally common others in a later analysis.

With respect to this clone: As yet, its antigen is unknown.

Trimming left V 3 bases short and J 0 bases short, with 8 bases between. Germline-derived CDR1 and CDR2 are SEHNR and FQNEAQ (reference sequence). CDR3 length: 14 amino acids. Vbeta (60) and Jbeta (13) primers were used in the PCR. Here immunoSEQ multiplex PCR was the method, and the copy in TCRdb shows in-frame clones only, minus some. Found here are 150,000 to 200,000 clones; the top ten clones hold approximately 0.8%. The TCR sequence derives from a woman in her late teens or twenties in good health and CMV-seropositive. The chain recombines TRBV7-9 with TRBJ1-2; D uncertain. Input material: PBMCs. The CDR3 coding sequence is TGTGCCAGCAGCTTTGGCGGAGCTAACTATGGCTACACCTTC. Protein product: CASSFGGANYGYTF.